The sequence of this T cell receptor beta chain was determined in a study of blood T cells in healthy people across ages. A second PCR of 7 to 11 cycles used a sample-barcoded 5' primer and a J-beta primer mix. Any given sample supplied a minimum of 2.5 million CDR3-containing paired-end reads. TCRdb fed the 5' RACE reads into MiXCR, producing one record per CDR3 protein. The table lists some 690,000 distinct CDR3 sequences, 22% of them singletons. Germline lookup yields CDR1 DFQATT and CDR2 SNEGSKA (reference sequence). The CDR3 runs to 15 residues. This chain uses TRBV20-1 with TRBJ2-1; D assignment may be TRBD1 or TRBD2 (5 bases each). The end of the DNA is better explained by TRBJ2-5, so the J call may be wrong. What was sequenced was blood. This clonotype was sampled from a man aged 65-85 years in good health. The CDR3 is CSARDSGGYKETQYF. CDR3 coding DNA: TGCAGTGCTAGAGATAGTGGGGGTTATAAGGAGACCCAGTACTTC.